The rows below give T cell receptor beta chains drawn from one sample of a study of patients with pleural tuberculosis. TCRdb reprocessed the reads with MiXCR, giving one entry per CDR3 protein. The sample records around 49,000 distinct CDR3 sequences, under 8.5% being singletons. These receptors were obtained from a human donor with pleural tuberculosis. CDR3s include the opening cysteine and the closing phenylalanine or tryptophan. D genes are given only for firm matches. Size values are once, few and many counts, or a class for expanded clones, and some rows have none.

>many|TRBV28|.|TRBJ2-1
TGTGCCAGCAGTTTGGCGAGGCGGGATGAGCAGTTCTTC
CASSLARRDEQFF
>many|TRBV20-1|TRBD2|TRBJ2-1
TGCAGTGCTAGACGCGGACTAGCGGGAGTCAATGAGCAGTTCTTC
CSARRGLAGVNEQFF
>many|TRBV2|.|TRBJ1-3
TGTGCCAGACAGAGCTCTGGAAACACCATATATTTT
CARQSSGNTIYF
>many|TRBV5-1|.|TRBJ2-1
TGCGCCAGCAGCCCCCAAGGTTTGCGAAATGAGCAGTTCTTC
CASSPQGLRNEQFF
>many|TRBV4-2|.|TRBJ2-3
TGTGCCAGCAGCCCCTTAGCGGGCACAGATACGCAGTATTTT
CASSPLAGTDTQYF
>many|TRBV20-1|.|TRBJ1-1
TGCAGTGCTAGCAGTCTTCTAGAAACGAACACTGAAGCTTTCTTT
CSASSLLETNTEAFF
>many|TRBV20-1|TRBD2|TRBJ2-3
TGCAGTGCTTCTGGGACTAGCGGTTATAGCACAGATACGCAGTATTTT
CSASGTSGYSTDTQYF
>many|TRBV2|.|TRBJ2-1
TGTGCCAGCAGTGAAAACGCGGGTTACAATGAGCAGTTCTTC
CASSENAGYNEQFF
>many|TRBV20-1|.|TRBJ2-6
TGCAGTGCTACACTACAGGGAAACTCTGGGGCCAACGTCCTGACTTTC
CSATLQGNSGANVLTF
>many|TRBV28|.|TRBJ1-2
TGTGCCAGCTCGTGGCGGTACTATGGCTACACCTTC
CASSWRYYGYTF
>many|TRBV29-1|.|TRBJ2-3
TGCAGCGTTGAAGAGGGCACAGATACGCAGTATTTT
CSVEEGTDTQYF
>many|TRBV7-3|.|TRBJ1-5
TGTGCCAGCAGCTTAAAGTTCGGCAATCAGCCCCAGCATTTT
CASSLKFGNQPQHF
>few|TRBV19|TRBD2|TRBJ2-1
TGTGCCAGTAGTATTAGCGGGAGGGAAAATGAGCAGTTCTTC
CASSISGRENEQFF
>.|TRBV6-1|TRBD1|TRBJ2-5
TGTGCCAGCAGCCGGGGACAGCTACAAGAGACCCAGTACTTC
CASSRGQLQETQYF
>many|TRBV11-1|.|TRBJ2-1
TGTGCCAGCAGCTCTGAAGGGTTCCCCTGGAATGAGCAGTTCTTC
CASSSEGFPWNEQFF
>many|TRBV27|.|TRBJ1-5
TGTGCCAGCAGTTTAAAAGGTGGGGGCAATCAGCCCCAGCATTTT
CASSLKGGGNQPQHF
>.|TRBV19|.|TRBJ1-4
TGTGCCAGCCGGGACGTTAATGAAAAACTGTTTTTT
CASRDVNEKLFF
>many|TRBV20-1|.|TRBJ2-1
TGCAGTGCTGAGCCTAGTGCCCCCAATGAGCAGTTCTTC
CSAEPSAPNEQFF
>.|TRBV2|.|TRBJ1-5
TGTGCCAGCACCGGACAGCCGGGACAGCCCCAGCATTTT
CASTGQPGQPQHF
>many|TRBV18|TRBD1|TRBJ1-2
TGTGCCAGCTCACCGGACAGGGTTGGTGGCTACACCTTC
CASSPDRVGGYTF
>many|TRBV27|.|TRBJ2-5
TGTGCCAGCAGTATCAATTTACAAGAGACCCAGTACTTC
CASSINLQETQYF
>few|TRBV11-2|TRBD2|TRBJ2-1
TGTGCCAGCAGCTTCACTAGCGGCTGGAATGAGCAGTTCTTC
CASSFTSGWNEQFF
>many|TRBV2|.|TRBJ2-7
TGTGCCAGCAGTTTTACAGGTTACCCCTACGAGCAGTACTTC
CASSFTGYPYEQYF
>many|TRBV20-1|.|TRBJ2-1
TGCAGCCTGACTAGGGGGGACTACAATGAGCAGTTCTTC
CSLTRGDYNEQFF
>many|TRBV29-1|.|TRBJ2-3
TGCAGCGTTGGTGCGGGGTCCACAGATACGCAGTATTTT
CSVGAGSTDTQYF
>many|TRBV20-1|TRBD1|TRBJ2-1
TGCAGTGCTAGAGCCGCAGGGGGCGCAGGGAATTACAATGAGCAGTTCTTC
CSARAAGGAGNYNEQFF
>few|TRBV13|TRBD1|TRBJ1-3
TGTGCCAGCAGCTCTCAACGGGACAGGAGCTCTGGAAACACCATATATTTT
CASSSQRDRSSGNTIYF
>many|TRBV5-5|.|TRBJ1-2
TGTGCCAGCAGCTCGTCGGGGTATGGCTACACCTTC
CASSSSGYGYTF
>many|TRBV6-5|.|TRBJ2-5
TGTGCCAGCAGTTATGGCGAGGGGACCCAGTACTTC
CASSYGEGTQYF
>many|TRBV6-2/TRBV6-3|.|TRBJ1-5
TGTGCCAGCTGTACAGGGTACAATCAGCCCCAGCATTTT
CASCTGYNQPQHF
>many|TRBV6-2/TRBV6-3|.|TRBJ2-2
TGTGCCAGCAGTTACTCGTTTAGGACCGGGGAGCTGTTTTTT
CASSYSFRTGELFF
>many|TRBV6-1|.|TRBJ2-5
TGTGCCAGCAGTGCAGTTCAGGGAGAGACCCAGTACTTC
CASSAVQGETQYF
>many|TRBV24-1|.|TRBJ2-2
TGTGCCACCAGCGACGGAGTCACCGGGGAGCTGTTTTTT
CATSDGVTGELFF
>many|TRBV12-3/TRBV12-4|TRBD1|TRBJ1-4
TGTGCCAGCAGTTCAAAACCGGGACAGACTAATGAAAAACTGTTTTTT
CASSSKPGQTNEKLFF
>medium-sized|TRBV27|TRBD1|TRBJ2-7
TGTGCCAGCAGGGGACAGGGGGTTTCCGGCGAGCAGTACTTC
CASRGQGVSGEQYF
>many|TRBV20-1|.|TRBJ2-1
TGCAGTGCTAGAGATCAGACCGGCATCTCCTACAATGAGCAGTTCTTC
CSARDQTGISYNEQFF
>few|TRBV19|.|TRBJ2-5
TGTGCCAGTAGTATTCTAGCGACCCAAGAGACCCAGTACTTC
CASSILATQETQYF
>many|TRBV24-1|.|TRBJ2-5
TGTGCCACCAGTGAGATGTACCAAGAGACCCAGTACTTC
CATSEMYQETQYF
>many|TRBV12-3/TRBV12-4|TRBD2|TRBJ2-1
TGTGCCAGCAGTCCTAATATCCAGCGGGAATCCTACAATGAGCAGTTCTTC
CASSPNIQRESYNEQFF
>many|TRBV10-2|TRBD1|TRBJ2-3
TGCGCCAGCAGGAAACCGGGACAGGGTACAGATACGCAGTATTTT
CASRKPGQGTDTQYF
>.|TRBV7-3|TRBD2|TRBJ2-3
TGTGCCAGCAGCCTAAGCGGACTAGCCCAGTATTTT
CASSLSGLAQYF
>many|TRBV3-1|.|TRBJ2-1
TGTGCCAGCAGCCAAGATCTCAATGAGCAGTTCTTC
CASSQDLNEQFF
>many|TRBV2|.|TRBJ1-3
TGTGCCAGCAGATCCACAGGAGTCTCTGGAAACACCATATATTTT
CASRSTGVSGNTIYF
>few|TRBV30|.|TRBJ2-5
TGTGCCTGGAATTCCCTAGCGAACGTAGAGACCCAGTACTTC
CAWNSLANVETQYF
>many|TRBV27|.|TRBJ2-7
TGTGCCAGCAGAAAAGGGCGGTACGAGCAGTACTTC
CASRKGRYEQYF
>many|TRBV20-1|.|TRBJ2-1
TGCAGTGCTAAAGGGAGTCTGGACAATGAGCAGTTCTTC
CSAKGSLDNEQFF
>few|TRBV11-1|.|TRBJ2-5
TGTGCCAGCAGCTCGGGTATTGAGACCCAGTACTTC
CASSSGIETQYF
>many|TRBV15|.|TRBJ1-5
TGTGCCACCAGCAGAGACAATCAGCCCCAGCATTTT
CATSRDNQPQHF
>many|TRBV20-1|TRBD2|TRBJ2-1
TGCAGTGGCCTAGCGGACAATGAGCAGTTCTTC
CSGLADNEQFF
>many|TRBV19|.|TRBJ1-6
TGTGCCAGTACCAAGGGACGGATTTATTCACCCCTCCACTTT
CASTKGRIYSPLHF
>.|TRBV29-1|TRBD1|TRBJ1-2
TGCAGCGGTGCCACAGGACAGGGGCTGGGCTACACCTTC
CSGATGQGLGYTF